The 14 T cell receptor beta chains below come from one sample, sequenced in a study of CD8 T cells in Susac syndrome. Random hexamers were used to reverse transcribe the RNA input (roughly 0.5 to 1 ug). TCRdb called the immunoSEQ multiplex PCR reads again in MiXCR, with one record for every CDR3 protein. Of under 200,000 distinct CDR3 sequences in the sample, 90% to 95% were seen once. Material: CD4+ T cells from PBMCs. These receptors were collected from a human donor with Susac syndrome.

The chain couples TRBV10-3 to TRBJ2-7; no firm D call. V was pared by 0 bases and J by 2 bases, with 8 bases between. Germline CDR1 reads ENHRY; CDR2 reads SYGVKD. This CDR3 comprises 14 residues. This CDR3 reads CAISESFTAYEQYF. As DNA, the CDR3 is TGTGCCATCAGTGAGTCGTTTACAGCCTACGAGCAGTACTTC.

The chain recombines TRBV24-1 with TRBJ1-5; tentative D call: TRBD1 (5 bases). CDR1 is KGHDR, CDR2 SFDVKD, per germline. V dropped 6 bases and J dropped 6 bases, with 14 bases sitting between them. This CDR3 contains 14 residues. For the CDR3, the DNA is TGTGCCACCAGTTCCGGGGCGGTAGGTCAGCCCCAGCATTTT. Translated: CATSSGAVGQPQHF.

This clonotype was seen a single time. The rearrangement uses TRBV12-3 or TRBV12-4 and TRBJ1-1, with D uncertain. The V gene lost 2 bases and the J gene lost 4 bases, with 11 bases spanning the gap. This CDR3 has 14 residues. CDR3 sequence reads: CASSLPPGSTEAFF. CDR3 DNA sequence: TGTGCCAGCAGTTTACCCCCGGGAAGCACTGAAGCTTTCTTT.

The genes are TRBV11-3 and TRBJ2-1; 15 nucleotides line up with TRBD2. CDR1 is SGHNT and CDR2 is YENEEA in the germline V gene. The J segment lost 8 bases and the V segment lost 1 base, leaving 9 bases of the junction unmatched. The CDR3 runs to 18 residues. As DNA, the CDR3 is TGTGCCAGCAGCTTAGCTAGGACTAGCGGGGGGGCCGCACATGAGCAGTTCTTC. Its translation: CASSLARTSGGAAHEQFF.

The V and J genes are TRBV25-1 and TRBJ1-1; tentatively, D is TRBD1 (6 bases). Germline CDR1 is MGHDK and CDR2 is SYGVNS. V lost 8 bases and J lost 0, with 10 bases in between. The CDR3 totals 13 residues. The CDR3 DNA reads as TGTGCCAGCGCCCAGGGGCTGAACACTGAAGCTTTCTTT. Amino acid sequence: CASAQGLNTEAFF.

V gene TRBV5-1 combines with J gene TRBJ2-2; no clear D gene. The CDR3 is made up of 13 amino acids. Trimming cost V 0 bases and J 7 bases, with 7 bases left between them. From germline, CDR1 is SGHRS and CDR2 YFSETQ. The CDR3 DNA reads as TGCGCCAGCAGCTTGGTTGTGGACGGGGAGCTGTTTTTT. Amino acid sequence: CASSLVVDGELFF.

The V gene is TRBV7-2, the J gene TRBJ1-2, with unresolved D. Trimming removed 1 base from V and 1 base from J, with 1 base in between. Germline lookup yields CDR1 SGHTA and CDR2 FQGNSA. This CDR3 comprises 12 residues. The CDR3 sequence: CASSLDNYGYTF. The CDR3 DNA is TGTGCCAGCAGCTTAGATAACTATGGCTACACCTTC.

J is TRBJ1-2 and V is TRBV20-1, with a weak D call TRBD1 (5 bases). This CDR3 has 14 residues. CDR1 and CDR2 from the germline V gene are DFQATT and SNEGSKA (reference sequence). V was pared by 0 bases and J by 4 bases, with 12 bases between. CDR3 in amino acids: CSAREEQAGYGYTF. CDR3 DNA: TGCAGTGCTAGAGAGGAACAGGCCGGCTATGGCTACACCTTC.

A single count supports this clonotype. The chain carries TRBV9 and TRBJ1-2; the D is unclear. Germline-derived CDR1 and CDR2 are SGDLS and YYNGEE. V was cut by 0 bases and J by 7 bases, with 13 bases left in between. The CDR3 spans 14 residues. This chain's CDR3 is CASSVEGQSRGYTF. Written as DNA, the CDR3 is TGTGCCAGCAGCGTAGAGGGTCAGTCTCGTGGCTACACCTTC.

The rearrangement links TRBV2 to TRBJ1-4, with 9 bases lining up with TRBD1. V was pared by 3 bases and J by 10 bases, with 6 bases of the junction left unmatched. The CDR3 extends over 14 amino acids. The germline gives CDR1 SNHLY, CDR2 FYNNEI. The CDR3 is CASSDRDRVGKLFF. The CDR3 nucleotides are TGTGCCAGCAGTGACCGGGACAGGGTGGGAAAACTGTTTTTT.

The chain is built from TRBV20-1 and TRBJ1-1; D remains ambiguous. In germline, CDR1 is DFQATT, CDR2 SNEGSKA (reference sequence). The CDR3 spans 17 residues. The V end lost 0 bases, the J end lost 2 bases, and 19 bases lay between the germline ends. CDR3 residues: CSARDYRGGGPNTEAFF. DNA for the CDR3: TGCAGTGCTAGAGATTACCGGGGTGGCGGACCAAACACTGAAGCTTTCTTT.

This clonotype was counted between two and nine times. The J gene is TRBJ1-1, the V gene TRBV7-2; no reliable D call. CDR3 length: 15 amino acids. Germline V CDR1 and CDR2: SGHTA, FQGNSA. V lost 6 bases and J lost 1, with 15 bases in between. CDR3 protein: CASRTSGRENTEAFF. The CDR3 DNA follows: TGTGCCAGCAGAACCTCCGGAAGGGAGAACACTGAAGCTTTCTTT.

This sequence joins TRBV5-5 and TRBJ2-3; D gene unclear. Trimming shortened V by 1 base and J by 3 bases, and 9 bases separated the two germline ends. This CDR3 has 14 amino acids. Germline values: CDR1 SGHKS, CDR2 YYEKEE (reference sequence). This chain's CDR3 is CASSLMRNTDTQYF. The CDR3, as DNA: TGTGCCAGCAGCTTGATGAGGAATACAGATACGCAGTATTTT.

The rearrangement joins TRBV27 to TRBJ2-1, with 9 nucleotides matching TRBD1. The CDR3 length is 15 residues. The trim removed 6 bases at V and 0 bases at J, leaving 3 bases unmatched. Germline CDR1 MNHEY, CDR2 SMNVEV (reference sequence). CDR3 coding DNA: TGTGCCAGCAGGGGGGGACAGGGCTCCTACAATGAGCAGTTCTTC. Translation gives CASRGGQGSYNEQFF.